This passage covers 22 T cell receptor beta chains from one sample sequenced in a study of metastatic and nonmetastatic thyroid tumors. No treatment had been given to any patient before thyroid surgery. TCRdb reprocessed the PCR reads using MiXCR. The table records around 40,000 clones, roughly 17% of them present only once. The sequenced material came from blood. These receptors were taken from a male donor with papillary thyroid cancer or a benign thyroid nodule (not recorded which). Some clones in this sample may be carry-over from other donors' samples.

There are many counts of this clone. The V and J genes are TRBV7-2 and TRBJ1-6; D not resolved. Germline assignment: CDR1 SGHTA and CDR2 FQGNSA. V was cut by 1 base and J by 14 bases, with 18 bases left in between. The CDR3 has 15 amino acids. The CDR3 bases are TGTGCCAGCAGCTTAGACTCAGGTTCTTTCGTCACCCTCCACTTT. It encodes CASSLDSGSFVTLHF.

Many counts were recorded for this clone. This same CDR3 is encoded by further DNA sequences in the sample. V gene TRBV5-1 combines with J gene TRBJ2-5; 13 positions agree with TRBD2. Germline V gene sequence: CDR1 SGHRS, CDR2 YFSETQ. V lost 4 bases to trimming and J lost 2 bases; unmatched junction nucleotides: 2. The CDR3 has 15 amino acids. The CDR3 loop is CASSKGLAGQETQYF. In DNA, the CDR3 is TGCGCCAGCAGCAAGGGACTAGCGGGGCAAGAGACCCAGTACTTC.

This clone was recorded at least ten times. The chain is built from TRBV4-2 and TRBJ2-5, with TRBD1 as a possible D gene (6 bases). Looked up from germline, CDR1 is LGHNA and CDR2 is YNFKEQ. The ends were cut back, 1 base at V and 1 base at J, with 13 bases in the middle. CDR3 length equals 16 residues. CDR3 coding DNA: TGTGCCAGCAGCCAAGGGCTACAGGGTGCCCAAGAGACCCAGTACTTC. It yields the protein CASSQGLQGAQETQYF.

This clone appeared a few times. A single base separates this from a much larger clone, so it may be a read error. The J gene is TRBJ2-7, the V gene TRBV6-1; D is possibly TRBD1 (6 bases). CDR1 and CDR2 from the germline V gene are MNHNS and SASEGT. The CDR3 covers 16 residues. For the CDR3, the DNA is TGTGCCAGCGGTGAACTGGACAGCTTAACCACCTACGAGCAGTACTTC. Protein: CASGELDSLTTYEQYF.

This clone was detected many times. The CDR3 loop is CASSPGGAGAGELFF. The CDR3 DNA reads as TGTGCCAGCAGTCCCGGGGGGGCAGGGGCCGGGGAGCTGTTTTTT. This chain links TRBV2 with TRBJ2-2; 8 bases align to TRBD2. From germline, CDR1 is SNHLY and CDR2 FYNNEI. This CDR3 spans 15 amino acids. V lost 5 bases to trimming and J lost 6 bases; unmatched junction nucleotides: 8.

This clone was seen many times. One end of the junction does not line up with germline, which may come from a read error. Different DNA sequences within this sample yield the same CDR3. The rearrangement joins TRBV6-1 to TRBJ1-1, with 9 bases aligning to TRBD1. The CDR3 covers 14 residues. Germline V gene sequence: CDR1 MNHNS, CDR2 SASEGT. The CDR3 nucleotides read TGTGCCAGCAACCGACAGGGGGGGAACACTGAAGCTTTCTTC. Amino acid sequence: CASNRQGGNTEAFF.

This clone occurred many times. V is TRBV6-1 and J is TRBJ1-5, with a weak D call TRBD1 (5 bases). Germline CDR1 is MNHNS and CDR2 is SASEGT. V was trimmed by 7 bases and J by 2 bases, leaving 12 bases between them. CDR3 length: 14 amino acids. CDR3 nucleotides: TGTGCCAGCAAACCAGGGAGGGGCAATCAGCCCCAGCATTTT. This translates into CASKPGRGNQPQHF.

V usage is TRBV11-2 and J usage is TRBJ2-3; 7 bases are shared with TRBD2. The trim removed 2 bases at V and 4 bases at J, leaving 6 bases unmatched. Germline V gene data show CDR1 as SGHAT and CDR2 as FQNNGV. The CDR3 runs to 15 residues. The CDR3 loop reads CASSLMGGGSDTQYF. CDR3 nucleotide sequence: TGTGCCAGCAGCTTAATGGGGGGAGGGTCAGATACGCAGTATTTT.

The chain couples TRBV18 to TRBJ2-5; D unclear. Trimming shortened V by 1 base and J by 4 bases, and 13 bases separated the two germline ends. The CDR3 is 15 residues long. Per the germline V gene, CDR1 is KGHSH and CDR2 is LQKENI. The CDR3 coding sequence is TGTGCCAGCTCACCACGTAGGGCGGATGGAGAGACCCAGTACTTC. The encoded protein is CASSPRRADGETQYF.

This clone has a count of ten or more. CDR3 nucleotide sequence: TGTGCCAGCTCACCAACAGGGGGATTCACAGATACGCAGTATTTT. Its protein product is CASSPTGGFTDTQYF. The genes are TRBV18 and TRBJ2-3; 8 bases map to TRBD1. The CDR3 is made up of 15 amino acids. J gave up 2 bases and V 2 bases, and 3 bases lay outside the gene matches. From germline, CDR1 is KGHSH and CDR2 LQKENI.

This clone has at least ten counts. The chain links TRBV6-1 to TRBJ2-2; no reliable D call. The length of the CDR3 is 12 residues. CDR1 is MNHNS and CDR2 is SASEGT in the germline V gene. Deletions cut 6 bases from V and 8 bases from J, with 10 bases between. The CDR3 sequence: CASSQLMGELFF. The DNA of the CDR3 is TGTGCCAGCAGCCAGTTGATGGGGGAGCTGTTTTTT.

The chain links TRBV10-1 to TRBJ2-1; D is possibly TRBD2 (5 bases). Germline CDR1 is WNHNN and CDR2 is SYGVQD (reference sequence). The CDR3 totals 16 residues. Trimming left V 5 bases short and J 8 bases short, with 22 bases between. The CDR3 here is CASSTRGQVFVDEQFF. The DNA of the CDR3 is TGCGCCAGCAGTACCCGCGGGCAGGTGTTCGTCGATGAGCAGTTCTTC.

This clone was observed a handful of times. A much larger clonotype is one base distant, so this may be a read error. Likely a read error: the CDR3 ends without its conserved phenylalanine or tryptophan. V usage is TRBV10-1 and J usage is TRBJ2-5; the D is unclear. Germline V lookup: CDR1 WNHNN, CDR2 SYGVQD (reference sequence). The CDR3 length is 14 residues. V lost 0 bases and J 5 bases, leaving 10 bases between the germline ends. The CDR3 loop is CASSESATIETQYS. DNA for the CDR3: TGCGCCAGCAGTGAGTCCGCGACGATCGAGACCCAGTACTCC.

In its sample, this clone was seen many times. The chain recombines TRBV11-3 with TRBJ1-1; 7 bases line up with TRBD1. With V trimmed by 2 bases and J by 3 bases, 3 bases remained unmatched. The CDR3 is 14 amino acids. CDR1 and CDR2 (germline): SGHNT, YENEEA. As DNA, the CDR3 is TGTGCCAGCAGCTTACGAACAGGGGACACTGAAGCTTTCTTT. It codes for CASSLRTGDTEAFF. Supplemented by reference TRBV11-3 and TRBJ1-1, the full variable domain reads EAGVVQSPRYKIIEKKQPVAFWCNPISGHNTLYWYLQNLGQGPELLIRYENEEAVDDSQLPKDRFSAERLKGVDSTLKIQPAELGDSAVYLCASSLRTGDTEAFFGQGTRLTVV.

This clone was observed many times. In DNA form, the CDR3 reads TGCAGTGCTAGAGATAGAGCGGGAGGAGTAGGGTTCAATGAGCAGTTCTTC. Amino acid sequence: CSARDRAGGVGFNEQFF. The chain uses TRBV20-1 and TRBJ2-1; 9 bases are shared with TRBD2. The germline V gene has CDR1 DFQATT and CDR2 SNEGSKA (reference sequence). V lost 0 bases and J lost 6; bases outside the gene matches: 12. The CDR3 is 17 residues long.

This clone was picked up many times. The J gene is TRBJ2-1, the V gene TRBV3-1; D possibly corresponds to TRBD1 (5 bases). Germline assignment: CDR1 LGHDT and CDR2 YNNKEL (reference sequence). Trimming cost V 3 bases and J 15 bases, with 18 bases left between them. The CDR3 runs 13 residues. DNA for the CDR3: TGTGCCAGCAGCCAGGAACAGCGAAGGGGCAGGTTCTTC. It specifies CASSQEQRRGRFF.

This clone was counted ten times or more. This clone may be a read error of a much larger clone one base away. Other nucleotide sequences from this sample produce the same CDR3. The V gene is TRBV10-2, the J gene TRBJ2-1, with D perhaps matching TRBD1 (5 bases). Germline V gene lookup returns CDR1 WSHSY and CDR2 SAAADI. The CDR3 sequence is 12 residues long. V gave up 2 bases and J gave up 7 bases, with 6 bases separating them. DNA for the CDR3: TGCGCCAGCAGTGAGCAGGGTAATGAGCAGTTCTTC. Its protein is CASSEQGNEQFF.

V usage is TRBV28 and J usage is TRBJ2-7; D remains unclear. This CDR3 contains 13 residues. Trimming shortened V by 7 bases and J by 2 bases, and 12 bases separated the two germline ends. From germline, CDR1 is MDHEN and CDR2 SYDVKM. The CDR3: CASIWAETYEQYF. CDR3 bases: TGTGCCAGCATCTGGGCAGAAACCTACGAGCAGTACTTC. Drawing the rest from reference TRBV28 and TRBJ2-7, the complete variable domain is DVKVTQSSRYLVKRTGEKVFLECVQDMDHENMFWYRQDPGLGLRLIYFSYDVKMKEKGDIPEGYSVSREKKERFSLILESASTNQTSMYLCASIWAETYEQYFGPGTRLTVT.

This clone was detected ten times or more. The chain links TRBV6-1 to TRBJ1-1, with 8 nucleotides matching TRBD1. Germline V gene lookup returns CDR1 MNHNS and CDR2 SASEGT. This CDR3 region has 15 residues. The ends lost 3 bases at V and 6 bases at J; junction bases unmatched: 9. CDR3 DNA sequence: TGTGCCAGCAGTGATAAACAGGGGGAAGGGGCTGAAGCTTTCTTT. Translating gives CASSDKQGEGAEAFF.

This clone showed up just a few times. This rearrangement joins TRBV6-1 to TRBJ2-4; no clear D. There are 12 residues in the CDR3. The ends were cut back, 10 bases at V and 10 bases at J, with 17 bases in the middle. Germline assignment: CDR1 MNHNS and CDR2 SASEGT. The CDR3 region has the DNA TGTGCCACCGAGGACGAGGTAAAAATTCAGTACTTC. Translating it yields CATEDEVKIQYF.

This clone showed up many times. This chain connects TRBV5-1 to TRBJ2-5; TRBD2 matches 11 bases. This CDR3 has 17 amino acids. J lost 1 base, V lost 3 bases, and 8 bases had no gene match. CDR1 is SGHRS, CDR2 YFSETQ, per germline. CDR3 sequence: CASSSALAGGSQETQYF. The CDR3 nucleotides are TGCGCCAGCAGCTCGGCTCTAGCGGGGGGCTCCCAAGAGACCCAGTACTTC.

This clone occurred many times. The chain carries TRBV7-2 and TRBJ1-4; no clear D. Germline V CDR1 and CDR2: SGHTA, FQGNSA. The V end was cut by 3 bases, the J end by 8 bases, with 16 bases between. This CDR3 is built from 15 residues. This CDR3 is CASSLGPVVGEKLFF. The CDR3 DNA is TGTGCCAGCAGCTTGGGTCCGGTAGTCGGGGAAAAACTGTTTTTT. The full variable domain, in which reference TRBV7-2 and TRBJ1-4 provide the parts outside the CDR3, is GAGVSQSPSNKVTEKGKDVELRCDPISGHTALYWYRQSLGQGLEFLIYFQGNSAPDKSGLPSDRFSAERTGGSVSTLTIQRTQQEDSAVYLCASSLGPVVGEKLFFGSGTQLSVL.